The source of this T cell receptor (beta chain) is a study of T cell responses to AZD1222 COVID-19 vaccine. Study results and limitations: The study reported that nearly half of spike-specific TCRs target unmutated variant regions. Dominant at 160-218 and 743-854, vaccine-associated CD4 TCRs also spanned spike. Mostly white British, mostly female donors; authors suggested clonal diversity may be underestimated. With two AZD1222 doses given, Spike-specific TCR breadth and depth both rose.

With regard to this clone: Its target is not known.

V lost 5 bases and J lost 0, with 20 bases in between. Germline lookup yields CDR1 SEHNR and CDR2 FQNEAQ (reference sequence). This CDR3 comprises 18 residues. The table came from immunoSEQ multiplex PCR; TCRdb's copy has only in-frame clones and leaves some out. The repertoire holds roughly 85,000 clones, 88% seen once, with approximately 5.4% in the top ten. Sequencing used peripheral blood, obtained on day 0 of MenACWY control vaccination. The sequence came from an adult in good health. This chain connects TRBV7-9 to TRBJ1-3; weak D call: TRBD1 (6 bases). The CDR3 DNA reads as TGTGCCAGCAGCCCAGAAGTGAAACAGGGATACTCTGGAAACACCATATATTTT. This gives the protein CASSPEVKQGYSGNTIYF.